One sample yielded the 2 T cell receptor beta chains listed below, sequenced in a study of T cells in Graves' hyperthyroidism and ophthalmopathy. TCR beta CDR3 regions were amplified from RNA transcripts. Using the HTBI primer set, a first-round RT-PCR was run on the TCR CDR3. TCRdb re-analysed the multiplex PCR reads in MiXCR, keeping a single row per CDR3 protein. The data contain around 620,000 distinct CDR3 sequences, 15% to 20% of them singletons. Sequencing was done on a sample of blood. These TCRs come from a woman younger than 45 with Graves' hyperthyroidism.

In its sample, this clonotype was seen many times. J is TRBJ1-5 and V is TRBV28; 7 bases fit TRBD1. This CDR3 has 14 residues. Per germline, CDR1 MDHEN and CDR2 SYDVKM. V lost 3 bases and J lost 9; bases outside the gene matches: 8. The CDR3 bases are TGTGCCAGCAGTTTTGTAGACAGGGACCGGCCCCAGCATTTT. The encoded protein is CASSFVDRDRPQHF.

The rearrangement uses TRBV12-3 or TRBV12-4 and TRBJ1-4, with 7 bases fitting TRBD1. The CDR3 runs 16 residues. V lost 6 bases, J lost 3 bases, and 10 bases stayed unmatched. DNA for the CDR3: TGTGCCAGCAGCTCTCTCAACAGGGGACCTAATGAAAAACTGTTTTTT. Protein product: CASSSLNRGPNEKLFF.